The sequence of this TCR beta chain was determined in a study of shared T cell receptors in the human thymus. V shed 4 bases and J 5 bases; nucleotides not matched to a gene: 4. The CDR3 totals 16 residues. CDR1 is LGHNA, CDR2 YNFKEQ, per germline. Here immunoSEQ multiplex PCR was the method, and the copy in TCRdb shows in-frame clones only, minus some. The data show some 720,000 clones, 70% to 90% seen once. These data also formed part of another study, on human thymus T cells.

This TCR was sampled from a boy in the first two years of life with a congenital heart defect. Sequencing was carried out using thymocytes. The chain joins TRBV4-2 to TRBJ2-3, with 15 nucleotides matching TRBD2. This CDR3 reads CASSRWTSGREDTQYF. The CDR3 DNA sequence: TGTGCCAGCAGCCGATGGACTAGCGGGAGGGAAGATACGCAGTATTTT.